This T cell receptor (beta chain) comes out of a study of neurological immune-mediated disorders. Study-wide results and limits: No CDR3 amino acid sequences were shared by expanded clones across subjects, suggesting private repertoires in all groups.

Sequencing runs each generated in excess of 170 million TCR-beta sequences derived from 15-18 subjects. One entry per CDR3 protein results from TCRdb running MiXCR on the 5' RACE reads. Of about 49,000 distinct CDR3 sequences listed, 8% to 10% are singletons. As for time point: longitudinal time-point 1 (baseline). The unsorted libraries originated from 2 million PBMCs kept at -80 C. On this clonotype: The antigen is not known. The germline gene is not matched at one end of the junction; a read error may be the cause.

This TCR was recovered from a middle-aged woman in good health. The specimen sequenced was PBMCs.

The CDR3 loop is CSAPSKGGGWGADTQYF. The CDR3, as DNA: TGCAGTGCCCCCTCGAAAGGAGGCGGGTGGGGTGCAGACACGCAGTATTTT. The chain links TRBV20-1 to TRBJ2-3; a weak D match, TRBD2 (5 bases). This CDR3 has 17 residues. Germline CDR1 is DFQATT and CDR2 is SNEGSKA (reference sequence).